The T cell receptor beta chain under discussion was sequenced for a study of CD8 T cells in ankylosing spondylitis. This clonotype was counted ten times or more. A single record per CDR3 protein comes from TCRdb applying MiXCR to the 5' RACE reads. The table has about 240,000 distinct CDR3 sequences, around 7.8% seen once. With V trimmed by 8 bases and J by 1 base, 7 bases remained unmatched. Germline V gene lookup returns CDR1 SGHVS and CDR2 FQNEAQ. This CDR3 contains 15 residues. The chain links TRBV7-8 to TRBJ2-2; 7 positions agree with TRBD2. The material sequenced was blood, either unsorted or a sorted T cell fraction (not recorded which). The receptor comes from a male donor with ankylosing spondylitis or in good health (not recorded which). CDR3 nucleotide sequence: TGTGCCAGCCGAACGGCTAGCGGGAACACCGGGGAGCTGTTTTTT. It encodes CASRTASGNTGELFF.